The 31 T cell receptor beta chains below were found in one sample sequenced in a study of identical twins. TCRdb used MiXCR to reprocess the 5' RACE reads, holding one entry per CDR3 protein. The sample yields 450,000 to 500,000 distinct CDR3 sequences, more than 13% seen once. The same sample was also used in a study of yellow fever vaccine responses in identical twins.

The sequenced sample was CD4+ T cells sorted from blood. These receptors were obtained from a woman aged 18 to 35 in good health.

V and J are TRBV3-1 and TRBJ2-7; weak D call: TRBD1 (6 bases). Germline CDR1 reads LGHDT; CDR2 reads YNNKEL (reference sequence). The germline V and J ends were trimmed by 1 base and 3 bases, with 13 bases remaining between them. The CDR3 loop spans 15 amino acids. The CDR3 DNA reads TGTGCCAGCAGCCAAGCAGGGGATAGGAACTACGAGCAGTACTTC. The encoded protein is CASSQAGDRNYEQYF.

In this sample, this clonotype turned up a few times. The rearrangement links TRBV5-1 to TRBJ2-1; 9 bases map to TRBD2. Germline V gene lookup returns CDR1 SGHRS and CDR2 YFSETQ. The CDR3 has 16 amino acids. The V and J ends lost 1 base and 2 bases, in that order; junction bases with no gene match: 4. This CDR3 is CASSLSRGGAYNEQFF. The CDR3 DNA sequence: TGCGCCAGCAGCTTGAGTCGCGGGGGGGCCTACAATGAGCAGTTCTTC.

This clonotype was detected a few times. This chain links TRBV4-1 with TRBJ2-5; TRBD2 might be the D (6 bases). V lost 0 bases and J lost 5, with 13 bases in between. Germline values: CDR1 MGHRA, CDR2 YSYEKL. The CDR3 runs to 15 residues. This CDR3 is CASSQEELADETQYF. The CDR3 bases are TGCGCCAGCAGCCAAGAAGAACTAGCAGATGAGACCCAGTACTTC.

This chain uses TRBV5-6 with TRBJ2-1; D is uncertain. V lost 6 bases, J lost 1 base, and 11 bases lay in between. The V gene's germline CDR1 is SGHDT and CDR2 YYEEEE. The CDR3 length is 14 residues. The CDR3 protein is CASNPVRSYNEQFF. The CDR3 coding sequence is TGTGCCAGCAACCCGGTGAGGTCCTACAATGAGCAGTTCTTC.

This chain's CDR3 is CASSPTPREQFF. In DNA form, the CDR3 reads TGTGCCAGCAGCCCGACCCCCCGTGAGCAGTTCTTC. The genes are TRBV7-9 and TRBJ2-1; D not certain. The CDR3 consists of 12 residues. The germline V gene encodes CDR1 SEHNR and CDR2 FQNEAQ (reference sequence). The V end lost 5 bases, the J end lost 9 bases, and 11 bases lay between the germline ends.

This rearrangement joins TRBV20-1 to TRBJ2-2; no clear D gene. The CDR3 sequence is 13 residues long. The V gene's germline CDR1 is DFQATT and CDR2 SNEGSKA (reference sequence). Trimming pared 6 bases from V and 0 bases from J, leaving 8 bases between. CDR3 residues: CSAIATNTGELFF. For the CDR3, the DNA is TGCAGTGCGATCGCCACGAACACCGGGGAGCTGTTTTTT.

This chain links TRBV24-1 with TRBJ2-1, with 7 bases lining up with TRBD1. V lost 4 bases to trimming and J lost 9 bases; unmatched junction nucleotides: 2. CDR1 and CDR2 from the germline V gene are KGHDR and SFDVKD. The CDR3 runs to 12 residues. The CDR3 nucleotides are TGTGCCACCAGTGAGCCAGGGGGTGAGCAGTTCTTC. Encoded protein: CATSEPGGEQFF.

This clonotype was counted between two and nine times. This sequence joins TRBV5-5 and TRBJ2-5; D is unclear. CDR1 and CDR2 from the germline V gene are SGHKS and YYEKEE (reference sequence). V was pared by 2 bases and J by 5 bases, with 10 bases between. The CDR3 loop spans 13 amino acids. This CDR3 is CASSLSGFETQYF. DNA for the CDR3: TGTGCCAGCAGCTTATCCGGGTTCGAGACCCAGTACTTC.

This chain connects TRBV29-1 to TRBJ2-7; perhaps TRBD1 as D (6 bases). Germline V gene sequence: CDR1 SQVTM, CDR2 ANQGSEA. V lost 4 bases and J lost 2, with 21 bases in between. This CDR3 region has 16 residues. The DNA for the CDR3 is TGCAGCGTTGGGTTAGCTGGCAGGGGATTGCCCTACGAGCAGTACTTC. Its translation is CSVGLAGRGLPYEQYF.

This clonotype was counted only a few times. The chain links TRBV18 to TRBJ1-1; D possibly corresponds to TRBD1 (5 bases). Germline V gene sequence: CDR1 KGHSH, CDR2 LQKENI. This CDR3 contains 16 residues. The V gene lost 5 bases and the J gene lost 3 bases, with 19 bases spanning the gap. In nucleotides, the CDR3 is TGTGCCAGCTCAAAACGGGACCGCCTATCGGACACTGAAGCTTTCTTT. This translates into CASSKRDRLSDTEAFF.

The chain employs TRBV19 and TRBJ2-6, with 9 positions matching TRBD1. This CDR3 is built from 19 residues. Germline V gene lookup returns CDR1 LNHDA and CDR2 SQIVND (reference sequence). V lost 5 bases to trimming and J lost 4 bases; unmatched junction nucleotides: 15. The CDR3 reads CASSVRPGQGFSGANVLTF. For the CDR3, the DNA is TGTGCCAGTAGTGTTAGACCGGGACAGGGTTTCTCAGGGGCCAACGTCCTGACTTTC.

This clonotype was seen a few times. The CDR3 sequence: CSAAGAGTDTQYF. In nucleotides, the CDR3 is TGCAGTGCCGCAGGGGCGGGCACAGATACGCAGTATTTT. V usage is TRBV20-1 and J usage is TRBJ2-3; a possible D gene is TRBD1 (6 bases). Germline V gives CDR1 DFQATT, CDR2 SNEGSKA (reference sequence). Trimming took off 6 bases at V and 1 base at J, with 11 bases between the two ends. This CDR3 contains 13 residues.

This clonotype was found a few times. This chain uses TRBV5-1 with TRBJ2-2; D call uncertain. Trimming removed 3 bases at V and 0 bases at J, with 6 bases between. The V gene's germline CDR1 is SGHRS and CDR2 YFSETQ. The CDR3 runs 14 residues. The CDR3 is CASSWLANTGELFF. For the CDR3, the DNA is TGCGCCAGCAGCTGGCTCGCGAACACCGGGGAGCTGTTTTTT.

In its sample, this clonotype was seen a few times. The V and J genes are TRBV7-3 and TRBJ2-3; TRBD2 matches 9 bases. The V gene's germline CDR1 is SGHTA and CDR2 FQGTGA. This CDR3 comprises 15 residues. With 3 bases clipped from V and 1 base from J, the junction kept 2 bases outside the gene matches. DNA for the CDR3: TGTGCCAGCAGCTTCTCTAGCGGGGGCACAGATACGCAGTATTTT. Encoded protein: CASSFSSGGTDTQYF. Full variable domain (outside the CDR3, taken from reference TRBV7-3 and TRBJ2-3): GAGVSQTPSNKVTEKGKYVELRCDPISGHTALYWYRQSLGQGPEFLIYFQGTGAADDSGLPNDRFFAVRPEGSVSTLKIQRTERGDSAVYLCASSFSSGGTDTQYFGPGTRLTVL.

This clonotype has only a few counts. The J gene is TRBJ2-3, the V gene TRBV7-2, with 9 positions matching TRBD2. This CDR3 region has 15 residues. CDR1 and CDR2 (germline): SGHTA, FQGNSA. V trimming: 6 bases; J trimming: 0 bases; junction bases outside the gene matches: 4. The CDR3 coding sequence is TGTGCCAGCAGAATTAGCGGGAGTAGCACAGATACGCAGTATTTT. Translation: CASRISGSSTDTQYF.

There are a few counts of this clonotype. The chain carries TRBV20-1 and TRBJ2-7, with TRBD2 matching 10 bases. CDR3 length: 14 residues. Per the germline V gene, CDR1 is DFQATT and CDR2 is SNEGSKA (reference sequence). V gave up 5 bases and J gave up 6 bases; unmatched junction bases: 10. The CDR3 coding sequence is TGCAGTGCTTTAGCTGGACTAGCGGTGGGCGAGCAGTACTTC. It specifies CSALAGLAVGEQYF.

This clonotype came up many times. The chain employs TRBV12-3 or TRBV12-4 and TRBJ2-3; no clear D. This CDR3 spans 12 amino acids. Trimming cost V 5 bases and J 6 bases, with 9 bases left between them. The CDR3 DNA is TGTGCCAGCAGTATCTCATTGGATACGCAGTATTTT. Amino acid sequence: CASSISLDTQYF.

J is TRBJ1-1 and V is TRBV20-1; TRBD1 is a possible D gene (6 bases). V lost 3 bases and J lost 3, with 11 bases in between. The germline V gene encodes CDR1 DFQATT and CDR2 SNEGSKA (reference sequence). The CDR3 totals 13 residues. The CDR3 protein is CSASMEGDTEAFF. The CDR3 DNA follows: TGCAGTGCTAGCATGGAGGGGGACACTGAAGCTTTCTTT.

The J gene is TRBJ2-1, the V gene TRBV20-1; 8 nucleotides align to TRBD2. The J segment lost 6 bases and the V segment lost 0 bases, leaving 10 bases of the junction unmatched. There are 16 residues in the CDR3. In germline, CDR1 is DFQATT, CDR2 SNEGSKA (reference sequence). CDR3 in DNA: TGCAGTGCTAGAGATTCCTTGGGACTAGTTTTCAATGAGCAGTTCTTC. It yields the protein CSARDSLGLVFNEQFF.

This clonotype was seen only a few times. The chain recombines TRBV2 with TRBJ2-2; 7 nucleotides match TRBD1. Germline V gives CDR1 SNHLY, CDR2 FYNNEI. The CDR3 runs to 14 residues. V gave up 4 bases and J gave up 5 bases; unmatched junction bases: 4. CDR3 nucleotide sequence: TGTGCCAGCAGTGTTGACAGGGCGACCGGGGAGCTGTTTTTT. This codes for CASSVDRATGELFF.

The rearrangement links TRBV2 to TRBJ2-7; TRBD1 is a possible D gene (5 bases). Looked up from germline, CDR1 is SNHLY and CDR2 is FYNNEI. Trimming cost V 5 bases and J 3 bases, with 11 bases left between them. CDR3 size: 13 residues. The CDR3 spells CASSFRVLYEQYF. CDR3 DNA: TGTGCCAGCAGTTTCAGGGTCCTCTACGAGCAGTACTTC.

Here the CDR3 DNA reads TGTGCCAGCAGCTGGGGATTAACTAGCGGCCAGCAGTACTTC. It specifies CASSWGLTSGQQYF. The rearrangement joins TRBV11-3 to TRBJ2-7, with 8 bases matching TRBD2. J gave up 8 bases and V 4 bases, and 10 bases lay outside the gene matches. The CDR3 is 14 residues long. The V gene's germline CDR1 is SGHNT and CDR2 YENEEA.

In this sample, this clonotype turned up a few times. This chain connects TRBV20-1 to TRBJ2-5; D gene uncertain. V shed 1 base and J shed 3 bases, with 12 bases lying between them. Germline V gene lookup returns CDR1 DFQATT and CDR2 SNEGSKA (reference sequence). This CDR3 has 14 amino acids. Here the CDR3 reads CSARALTLKETQYF. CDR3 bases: TGCAGTGCTAGAGCCTTGACACTCAAAGAGACCCAGTACTTC.

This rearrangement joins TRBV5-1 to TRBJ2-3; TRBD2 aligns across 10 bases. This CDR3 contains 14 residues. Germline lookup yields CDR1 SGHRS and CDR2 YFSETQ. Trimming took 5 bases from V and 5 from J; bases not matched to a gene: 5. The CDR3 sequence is CASRLAGSGDTQYF. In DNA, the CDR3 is TGCGCCAGCAGACTAGCGGGGTCGGGAGATACGCAGTATTTT.

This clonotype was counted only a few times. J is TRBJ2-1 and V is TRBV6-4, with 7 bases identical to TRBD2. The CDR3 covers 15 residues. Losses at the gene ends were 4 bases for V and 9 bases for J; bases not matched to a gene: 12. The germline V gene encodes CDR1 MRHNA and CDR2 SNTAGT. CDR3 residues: CASSASPGPGGEQFF. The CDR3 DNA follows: TGTGCCAGCAGTGCTTCACCGGGCCCGGGGGGTGAGCAGTTCTTC.

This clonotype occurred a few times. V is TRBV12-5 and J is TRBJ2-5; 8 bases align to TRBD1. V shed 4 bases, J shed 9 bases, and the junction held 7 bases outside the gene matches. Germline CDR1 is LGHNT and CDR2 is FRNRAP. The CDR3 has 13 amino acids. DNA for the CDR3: TGTGCTAGTGGTTCGCAACAGGGGGTGGCCCAGTACTTC. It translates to CASGSQQGVAQYF.

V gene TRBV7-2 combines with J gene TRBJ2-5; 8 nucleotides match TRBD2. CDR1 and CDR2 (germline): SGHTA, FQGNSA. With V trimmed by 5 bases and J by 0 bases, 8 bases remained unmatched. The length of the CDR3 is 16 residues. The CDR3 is CASSQARGGHQETQYF. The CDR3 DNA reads TGTGCCAGCAGCCAAGCACGGGGGGGCCACCAAGAGACCCAGTACTTC.

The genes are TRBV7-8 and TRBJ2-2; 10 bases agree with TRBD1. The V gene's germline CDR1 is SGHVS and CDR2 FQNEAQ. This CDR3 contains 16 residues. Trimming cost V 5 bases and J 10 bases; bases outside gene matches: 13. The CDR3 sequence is CASSGGTGVPRPELFF. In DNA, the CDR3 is TGTGCCAGCAGCGGTGGGACAGGGGTACCACGACCGGAGCTGTTTTTT.

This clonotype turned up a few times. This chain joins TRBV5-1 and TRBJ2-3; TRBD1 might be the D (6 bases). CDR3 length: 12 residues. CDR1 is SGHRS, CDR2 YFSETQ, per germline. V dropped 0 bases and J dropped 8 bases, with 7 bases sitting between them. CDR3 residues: CASSLGQATQYF. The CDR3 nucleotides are TGCGCCAGCAGCTTGGGACAGGCTACGCAGTATTTT.

The CDR3 loop is CASSGRTGAGGYTF. The CDR3 DNA is TGTGCCAGCAGTGGTAGGACAGGGGCCGGGGGCTACACCTTC. The rearrangement joins TRBV2 to TRBJ1-2; 9 nucleotides align to TRBD1. The CDR3 totals 14 residues. J gave up 8 bases and V 4 bases, and 8 bases lay outside the gene matches. Per the germline V gene, CDR1 is SNHLY and CDR2 is FYNNEI. The full variable domain, completed using reference TRBV2 and TRBJ1-2, is EPEVTQTPSHQVTQMGQEVILRCVPISNHLYFYWYRQILGQKVEFLVSFYNNEISEKSEIFDDQFSVERPDGSNFTLKIRSTKLEDSAMYFCASSGRTGAGGYTFGSGTRLTVV.

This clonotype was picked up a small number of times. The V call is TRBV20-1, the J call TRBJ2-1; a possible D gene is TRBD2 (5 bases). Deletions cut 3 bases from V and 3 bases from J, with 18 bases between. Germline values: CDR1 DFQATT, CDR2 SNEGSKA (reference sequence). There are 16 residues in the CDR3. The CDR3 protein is CSASSVNSGNYNEQFF. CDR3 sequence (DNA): TGCAGTGCTAGTTCGGTCAACAGCGGAAACTACAATGAGCAGTTCTTC.